These T cell receptor beta chains were read from a single sample in a study of early T cells in non-severe SARS-CoV-2 infection. MiXCR, applied by TCRdb to the 5' RACE reads, yields one record per CDR3 protein. Found here are about 70,000 distinct CDR3 sequences, 10% of them singletons; the top ten hold about 16%. The sequencing used whole blood, collected at baseline. The receptors derive from an adult who was a healthcare worker with PCR-confirmed SARS-CoV-2 infection or an uninfected control (not recorded which). Each CDR3 is given with its conserved first and last residue. A D gene is named only where the DNA matches it firmly. Clone size, where shown, is once, few, many, or a class for clones that have expanded.

j_call,v_call,clone_size,d_call,cdr3_aa,cdr3_nt
TRBJ2-3,TRBV7-3,many,.,CASSLSGSTDTQYF,TGTGCCAGCAGCTTATCGGGATCCACAGATACGCAGTATTTT
TRBJ2-7,TRBV20-1,many,TRBD2,CSASPTSGSSYEQYF,TGCAGTGCTAGCCCGACTAGCGGGAGCTCCTACGAGCAGTACTTC
TRBJ2-1,TRBV12-3/TRBV12-4,.,.,CASTPFLESGQFF,TGTGCCAGCACACCGTTCTTAGAGAGTGGGCAGTTCTTC
TRBJ2-1,TRBV12-3/TRBV12-4,few,.,CASSLRGNEQFF,TGTGCCAGCAGCCTCAGGGGCAATGAGCAGTTCTTC
TRBJ2-7,TRBV27,many,.,CASSFRRVERYEQYF,TGTGCCAGCAGTTTTAGACGCGTCGAACGATACGAGCAGTACTTC
TRBJ2-2,TRBV24-1,.,.,CATSDGQWNTGELFF,TGTGCCACCAGTGACGGGCAGTGGAACACCGGGGAGCTGTTTTTT
TRBJ2-4,TRBV27,.,.,CASSPSMGVRDSIRKNIQYF,TGTGCCAGCAGTCCATCCATGGGGGTTAGGGACTCCATCCGTAAAAACATTCAGTACTTC
TRBJ2-3,TRBV6-1,many,TRBD2,CASRPTSGAGSQYF,TGTGCCAGCAGACCTACTAGCGGCGCAGGATCCCAGTATTTT
TRBJ1-1,TRBV7-2,many,TRBD1,CASSLFRRQGAGTEAFF,TGTGCCAGCAGCTTGTTTCGCCGCCAGGGGGCCGGCACTGAAGCTTTCTTT
TRBJ2-1,TRBV19,few,TRBD2,CASSETAASGGNEQFF,TGTGCCAGTAGTGAAACGGCGGCTAGCGGGGGTAATGAGCAGTTCTTC
TRBJ2-1,TRBV28,.,.,CASSRTQAEQFF,TGTGCCAGCAGCCGGACCCAGGCGGAGCAGTTCTTC
TRBJ2-7,TRBV5-1,.,TRBD1,CASSLGEGALAYEQYF,TGCGCCAGCAGCCTGGGAGAGGGGGCCCTGGCCTACGAGCAGTACTTC
TRBJ2-1,TRBV6-7,many,TRBD2,CASSDSGNSYNEQFF,TGTGCCAGCAGTGATAGCGGGAACTCCTACAATGAGCAGTTCTTC
TRBJ2-7,TRBV11-2,many,.,CASSLDPGVSEQYF,TGTGCCAGCAGCTTAGATCCGGGAGTTTCCGAGCAGTACTTC
TRBJ2-7,TRBV2,.,.,CASGRRGTSPRRREQYF,TGTGCCAGCGGAAGGAGGGGGACGAGTCCCAGGCGGAGGGAGCAGTACTTC
TRBJ2-2,TRBV7-6,many,TRBD2,CASSLGLAGVSGELFF,TGTGCCAGCAGCTTGGGACTAGCGGGAGTTTCCGGGGAGCTGTTTTTT
TRBJ2-3,TRBV5-6,many,TRBD2,CASSFGAGGPDTQYF,TGTGCCAGCAGCTTCGGAGCGGGAGGGCCGGATACGCAGTATTTT
TRBJ2-7,TRBV7-2,.,TRBD1,CASSSRTGTGEQYF,TGTGCCAGCAGCTCTCGGACAGGGACGGGCGAGCAGTACTTC
TRBJ2-1,TRBV29-1,many,.,CSVEDSRRVQEQFF,TGCAGCGTTGAAGATAGTAGGCGGGTTCAGGAGCAGTTCTTC
TRBJ1-6,TRBV7-6,many,TRBD1,CASSLRDRGDSPLHF,TGTGCCAGCAGCCTTCGGGACAGGGGCGATTCACCCCTCCACTTT
TRBJ2-3,TRBV20-1,many,.,CSAQRDFLTDTQYF,TGCAGTGCTCAACGGGACTTCCTCACAGATACGCAGTATTTT
TRBJ2-2,TRBV7-2,few,.,CASSRTANGELFF,TGTGCCAGCAGCCGCACAGCGAACGGGGAGCTGTTTTTT
TRBJ2-5,TRBV20-1,.,.,CSARRGAQETQYF,TGCAGTGCTAGACGAGGCGCCCAAGAGACCCAGTACTTC
TRBJ2-6,TRBV6-2/TRBV6-3,many,.,CASEAGANVLTF,TGTGCCAGCGAGGCCGGGGCCAACGTCCTGACTTTC
TRBJ2-2,TRBV27,many,TRBD2,CASSSGTMYTGELFF,TGTGCCAGCAGTTCGGGGACTATGTACACCGGGGAGCTGTTTTTT
TRBJ2-7,TRBV25-1,many,TRBD2,CASSASGSPLYEQYF,TGTGCCAGCAGTGCGAGCGGGAGTCCCCTCTACGAGCAGTACTTC
TRBJ2-3,TRBV29-1,many,TRBD2,CSVDFFSGRTITQYF,TGCAGCGTTGATTTCTTCAGCGGGAGGACCATAACGCAGTATTTT
TRBJ2-5,TRBV20-1,.,.,CSGRWGSQETQYF,TGCAGTGGCCGATGGGGGAGCCAAGAGACCCAGTACTTC
TRBJ1-5,TRBV6-2/TRBV6-3,many,TRBD1,CASRKGQAGQPQHF,TGTGCCAGCAGAAAGGGACAGGCGGGCCAGCCCCAGCATTTT
TRBJ1-2,TRBV12-3/TRBV12-4,many,.,CASSEQTTNYGYTF,TGTGCCAGCAGCGAACAGACAACGAACTATGGCTACACCTTC
TRBJ2-1,TRBV25-1,.,TRBD1,CASSTQGGYNEQFF,TGTGCCAGCAGTACACAGGGGGGCTACAATGAGCAGTTCTTC
TRBJ1-4,TRBV7-2,.,TRBD1,CASSWDRGSEKLFF,TGTGCCAGCAGCTGGGACAGGGGATCCGAAAAACTGTTTTTT
TRBJ2-3,TRBV2,.,TRBD1,CASSPDRVPSVGDTQYF,TGTGCCAGCAGTCCGGACAGGGTGCCTAGCGTAGGAGATACGCAGTATTTT
TRBJ1-1,TRBV6-2/TRBV6-3,many,.,CASTYNLRGAEAFF,TGTGCCAGCACCTACAACCTCAGAGGGGCTGAAGCTTTCTTT
TRBJ1-1,TRBV9,.,.,CASSVDPGSTEAFF,TGTGCCAGCAGCGTAGATCCAGGTTCGACTGAAGCTTTCTTT
TRBJ1-5,TRBV7-9,many,TRBD1,CASSSSGQGTQPQHF,TGTGCCAGCAGCTCAAGCGGACAGGGAACTCAGCCCCAGCATTTT
TRBJ2-1,TRBV12-3/TRBV12-4,.,.,CASRHSELGRPNNEQFF,TGTGCCAGCAGGCACAGCGAATTGGGACGACCGAACAATGAGCAGTTCTTC
TRBJ1-5,TRBV18,many,.,CASSPDRAQPQHF,TGTGCCAGCTCACCCGACAGAGCCCAGCCCCAGCATTTT
TRBJ2-7,TRBV29-1,few,.,CSVGGLGEQYF,TGCAGCGTTGGGGGATTGGGAGAGCAGTACTTC
TRBJ2-1,TRBV11-2,many,TRBD2,CASSLESGGVSEQFF,TGTGCCAGCAGCTTAGAGTCGGGGGGAGTATCTGAGCAGTTCTTC
TRBJ2-3,TRBV14,few,.,CASSQIGFSGYTDTQYF,TGTGCCAGCAGCCAAATCGGTTTCAGCGGTTACACAGATACGCAGTATTTT
TRBJ2-7,TRBV20-1,few,.,CSTEYEYEQYF,TGCAGTACCGAGTACGAATACGAGCAGTACTTC
TRBJ2-3,TRBV7-9,few,.,CASSLVVGTDTQYF,TGTGCCAGCAGCTTAGTGGTGGGAACAGATACGCAGTATTTT
TRBJ2-1,TRBV7-2,many,TRBD1,CASSSTWDRDEQFF,TGTGCCAGCAGCTCAACCTGGGACAGGGATGAGCAGTTCTTC
TRBJ2-1,TRBV5-1,few,.,CASSLGLPPDNEQFF,TGCGCCAGCAGCTTGGGGCTACCTCCGGACAATGAGCAGTTCTTC
TRBJ2-7,TRBV5-6,few,TRBD1,CASSNRDRGFQYF,TGTGCCAGCAGCAATCGGGACAGGGGGTTTCAGTACTTC
TRBJ2-7,TRBV7-2,many,.,CASSLFGGPYEQYF,TGTGCCAGCAGCTTATTCGGCGGACCCTACGAGCAGTACTTC
TRBJ1-5,TRBV20-1,many,.,CSARDGGLGGNQPQHF,TGCAGTGCTAGAGATGGGGGCCTAGGAGGCAATCAGCCCCAGCATTTT
TRBJ2-1,TRBV11-3,many,.,CASSLVKGRNSYNEQFF,TGTGCCAGCAGCTTAGTGAAGGGGCGAAACTCCTACAATGAGCAGTTCTTC
TRBJ2-5,TRBV7-8,.,.,CASSSPDRQETQYF,TGTGCCAGCAGCAGCCCGGACAGACAAGAGACCCAGTACTTC
TRBJ2-1,TRBV4-3,many,.,CASSQVSGAAGYEQFF,TGCGCCAGCAGCCAAGTATCAGGGGCCGCGGGGTACGAGCAGTTCTTC
TRBJ2-7,TRBV20-1,once,TRBD2,CSAQLTSEYEQYF,TGCAGTGCGCAGCTTACTAGCGAGTACGAGCAGTACTTC
TRBJ2-2,TRBV3-1,many,.,CASSQGTITNTGELFF,TGTGCCAGCAGCCAAGGGACTATCACGAACACCGGGGAGCTGTTTTTT
TRBJ2-1,TRBV28,many,TRBD2,CASGRGGPYNEQFF,TGTGCCAGCGGTCGGGGGGGTCCCTACAATGAGCAGTTCTTC
TRBJ2-7,TRBV6-5,many,TRBD2,CASSRLAGASYEQYF,TGTGCCAGCAGTCGACTAGCGGGAGCATCCTACGAGCAGTACTTC
TRBJ1-1,TRBV11-2,.,.,CVSSGKGAEAFF,TGTGTCAGCAGCGGAAAGGGGGCTGAAGCTTTCTTT
TRBJ2-3,TRBV19,many,TRBD2,CASSPLAGGYTDTQYF,TGTGCCAGTAGTCCCCTAGCGGGAGGCTACACAGATACGCAGTATTTT
TRBJ2-7,TRBV24-1,many,TRBD1,CATSDPGQGAVEQYF,TGTGCCACCAGTGACCCCGGACAGGGGGCTGTGGAGCAGTACTTC
TRBJ2-7,TRBV5-1,many,TRBD1,CASSADGQGVHEQYF,TGCGCCAGCAGCGCCGACGGACAGGGGGTCCACGAGCAGTACTTC